A single sample gave rise to the 14 T cell receptor beta chains below, sequenced in a study of OX40 agonist ivuxolimab in advanced cancers. Data came from immunoSEQ multiplex PCR; TCRdb stores just in-frame clones and leaves some out. The sample includes about 68,000 clones, 86% of them seen just once. This specimen was CD4+ or CD8+ T cells sorted from blood, taken in a trial of the OX40 agonist ivuxolimab. These receptors were taken from an adult with an advanced solid tumor such as melanoma, head and neck, liver or kidney cancer.

The chain carries TRBV7-7 and TRBJ1-1, with D perhaps TRBD1 (6 bases). Germline V gives CDR1 SSHAT, CDR2 FNYEAQ (reference sequence). This CDR3 is built from 13 residues. V lost 5 bases, J lost 1 base, and 8 bases lay in between. CDR3 region: CASSKDRNTEAFF. In DNA, the CDR3 is TGTGCCAGCAGCAAGGACAGGAACACTGAAGCTTTCTTT.

This rearrangement joins TRBV4-1 to TRBJ1-6, with D possibly matching TRBD1 (6 bases). The germline gives CDR1 MGHRA, CDR2 YSYEKL. V lost 7 bases and J 14 bases, leaving 21 bases between the germline ends. The CDR3 sequence is 14 residues long. The CDR3 here is CASKSGTHLASLHF. The CDR3 DNA is TGCGCCAGCAAGTCAGGGACACATTTGGCCTCCCTCCACTTT.

The chain links TRBV2 to TRBJ2-4; maybe TRBD1 (6 bases). The CDR3 is made up of 12 amino acids. Per germline, CDR1 SNHLY and CDR2 FYNNEI. V dropped 6 bases and J dropped 14 bases, with 17 bases sitting between them. The CDR3 DNA reads TGTGCCAGCAGACAGACAGGCTCCGGGGAGTACTTC. Encoded protein: CASRQTGSGEYF.

This clone was counted once. The CDR3 loop reads CAWSVLGTSGQETQYF. CDR3 nucleotide sequence: TGTGCCTGGAGTGTACTGGGAACTAGCGGACAAGAGACCCAGTACTTC. The gene calls are TRBV30 and TRBJ2-5; 8 bases match TRBD2. The CDR3 is made up of 16 amino acids. Germline V lookup: CDR1 GTSNPN, CDR2 SVGIG (reference sequence). With 0 bases clipped from V and 2 bases from J, the junction kept 8 bases outside the gene matches.

The chain is built from TRBV10-3 and TRBJ1-6; D is perhaps TRBD1 (5 bases). This CDR3 spans 15 amino acids. V lost 0 bases and J 10 bases, leaving 13 bases between the germline ends. Germline CDR1 is ENHRY and CDR2 is SYGVKD. Written as DNA, the CDR3 is TGTGCCATCAGTGAGTCCAGGGAATCCGGCTCACCCCTCCACTTT. It yields the protein CAISESRESGSPLHF.

V usage is TRBV7-2 and J usage is TRBJ1-2, with 9 bases identical to TRBD1. CDR1 is SGHTA, CDR2 FQGNSA, per germline. This CDR3 is built from 13 residues. V lost 5 bases to trimming and J lost 4 bases; unmatched junction nucleotides: 2. CDR3 amino acids: CASSPTGGYGYTF. CDR3 bases: TGTGCCAGCAGCCCGACAGGGGGCTATGGCTACACCTTC.

This clone was detected once. V and J are TRBV4-2 and TRBJ1-2, with 7 bases identical to TRBD1. Germline V CDR1 and CDR2: LGHNA, YNFKEQ. Trimming cost V 0 bases and J 4 bases; bases outside gene matches: 8. The CDR3 sequence is 16 residues long. The CDR3 nucleotides read TGTGCCAGCAGCCAAGATCTCGGGCAGGGGGGCTATGGCTACACCTTC. Translating gives CASSQDLGQGGYGYTF.

The chain has TRBV11-3 and TRBJ2-1; perhaps D is TRBD1 or TRBD2 (5 bases each). Trimming took off 5 bases at V and 6 bases at J, with 11 bases between the two ends. This CDR3 comprises 13 residues. Germline V gene lookup returns CDR1 SGHNT and CDR2 YENEEA. The CDR3 DNA sequence: TGTGCCAGCAGCCCCATCGGGACCAATGAGCAGTTCTTC. Encoded protein: CASSPIGTNEQFF.

The chain employs TRBV7-2 and TRBJ1-2, with D maybe TRBD1 (6 bases). Trimming took 5 bases from V and 1 from J, leaving 17 bases between them. CDR3 length: 16 amino acids. Germline V lookup: CDR1 SGHTA, CDR2 FQGNSA. The CDR3 spells CASSLSGGADNYGYTF. CDR3 nucleotides: TGTGCCAGCAGCCTTTCGGGGGGGGCCGATAACTATGGCTACACCTTC. The full variable domain, rest sourced from reference TRBV7-2 and TRBJ1-2, is GAGVSQSPSNKVTEKGKDVELRCDPISGHTALYWYRQSLGQGLEFLIYFQGNSAPDKSGLPSDRFSAERTGGSVSTLTIQRTQQEDSAVYLCASSLSGGADNYGYTFGSGTRLTVV.

The gene calls are TRBV5-1 and TRBJ1-3; D not certain. V gave up 4 bases and J gave up 4 bases, with 18 bases separating them. This CDR3 has 16 amino acids. The germline CDR1 and CDR2 sequences are SGHRS and YFSETQ. CDR3 protein: CASSPAAVGAGNTIYF. CDR3 bases: TGCGCCAGCAGCCCCGCGGCCGTGGGAGCAGGAAACACCATATATTTT.

The chain recombines TRBV2 with TRBJ2-7; 7 nucleotides match TRBD2. This CDR3 comprises 14 residues. CDR1 and CDR2 from the germline V gene are SNHLY and FYNNEI. Trimming at V came to 3 bases and at J to 7 bases, leaving 9 bases not matched to a gene. CDR3 region: CASSEAFSGGEQYF. CDR3 nucleotide sequence: TGTGCCAGCAGTGAGGCGTTTTCGGGGGGTGAGCAGTACTTC.

V usage is TRBV7-8 and J usage is TRBJ2-7; a possible D gene is TRBD1 (7 bases). Trimming took off 2 bases at V and 5 bases at J, with 19 bases between the two ends. Germline V CDR1 and CDR2: SGHVS, FQNEAQ. CDR3 length: 16 amino acids. CDR3 nucleotide sequence: TGTGCCAGCAGCTTAAAGAGGGGGGCAGGGGGTAACGAGCAGTACTTC. This translates into CASSLKRGAGGNEQYF.

This chain links TRBV9 with TRBJ2-6; D gene uncertain. Deletions cut 0 bases from V and 4 bases from J, with 2 bases between. The CDR3 runs to 13 residues. Germline CDR1 SGDLS, CDR2 YYNGEE. CDR3 residues: CASSVGGANVLTF. The CDR3 nucleotides are TGTGCCAGCAGCGTAGGGGGGGCCAACGTCCTGACTTTC.

This chain connects TRBV10-2 to TRBJ2-1; TRBD1 aligns across 8 bases. The CDR3 is 17 amino acids. Germline-derived CDR1 and CDR2 are WSHSY and SAAADI. V gave up 0 bases and J gave up 2 bases; unmatched junction bases: 6. This CDR3 reads CASSESTGVPTYNEQFF. CDR3 nucleotide sequence: TGCGCCAGCAGTGAGTCGACAGGGGTCCCCACCTACAATGAGCAGTTCTTC.